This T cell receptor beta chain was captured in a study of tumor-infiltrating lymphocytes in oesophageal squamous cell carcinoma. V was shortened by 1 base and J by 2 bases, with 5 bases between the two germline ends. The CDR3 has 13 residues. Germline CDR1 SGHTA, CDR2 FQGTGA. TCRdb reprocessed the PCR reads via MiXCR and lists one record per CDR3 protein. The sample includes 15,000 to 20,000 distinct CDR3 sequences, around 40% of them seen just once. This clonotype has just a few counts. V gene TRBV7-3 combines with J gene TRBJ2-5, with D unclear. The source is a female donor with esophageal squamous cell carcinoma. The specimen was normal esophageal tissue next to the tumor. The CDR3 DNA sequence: TGTGCCAGCAGCTTAATGGCACAAGAGACCCAGTACTTC. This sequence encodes CASSLMAQETQYF. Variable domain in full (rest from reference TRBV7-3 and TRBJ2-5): GAGVSQTPSNKVTEKGKYVELRCDPISGHTALYWYRQSLGQGPEFLIYFQGTGAADDSGLPNDRFFAVRPEGSVSTLKIQRTERGDSAVYLCASSLMAQETQYFGPGTRLLVL.